The 23 T cell receptor beta chains below were found in one sample sequenced in a study of blood T cell repertoires in COVID-19. Repertoires were generated with immunoSEQ multiplex PCR, while TCRdb's copy carries only in-frame clones and drops some. The top ten hold roughly 14% of the sample, which has 250,000 to 350,000 clones, 86% seen once. The sequenced sample consisted of peripheral blood. These receptors all stem from a woman aged 70 to 79 with COVID-19, enrolled during active disease.

The J gene is TRBJ2-5, the V gene TRBV7-9, with D possibly matching TRBD1 (6 bases). Trimming left V 5 bases short and J 5 bases short, with 18 bases between. CDR1 SEHNR and CDR2 FQNEAQ come from the germline V gene (reference sequence). The CDR3 is 15 residues long. This CDR3 is CASSQNTGIGETQYF. CDR3 coding DNA: TGTGCCAGCAGCCAAAATACAGGGATTGGGGAGACCCAGTACTTC.

This clone was found once. The chain recombines TRBV7-9 with TRBJ2-3; 10 bases map to TRBD2. J lost 5 bases, V lost 5 bases, and 7 bases had no gene match. The CDR3 consists of 15 residues. Germline CDR1 is SEHNR and CDR2 is FQNEAQ (reference sequence). CDR3 nucleotides: TGTGCCAGCAGCCCGAGCGGGGGGGCAGGAGATACGCAGTATTTT. Translation: CASSPSGGAGDTQYF.

This clone was seen a few times. This same CDR3 is encoded by further DNA sequences in the sample. This sequence joins TRBV24-1 and TRBJ2-2; the match to TRBD1 covers 9 bases. The length of the CDR3 is 18 residues. The germline CDR1 and CDR2 sequences are KGHDR and SFDVKD. The trim removed 4 bases at V and 2 bases at J, leaving 10 bases unmatched. As DNA, the CDR3 is TGTGCCACCAGTGACCCTTCTCCGGGACAGGGAAACACCGGGGAGCTGTTTTTT. It translates to CATSDPSPGQGNTGELFF.

This rearrangement joins TRBV7-3 to TRBJ2-1, with TRBD1 identical over 7 bases. Germline V gives CDR1 SGHTA, CDR2 FQGTGA. The CDR3 contains 15 residues. V lost 6 bases and J lost 6; bases outside the gene matches: 11. Written as DNA, the CDR3 is TGTGCCAGCAGTCCCACCGGGACAGCTTTCAATGAGCAGTTCTTC. Translated: CASSPTGTAFNEQFF.

The chain has TRBV27 and TRBJ1-2, with 9 bases matching TRBD1. The germline V gene has CDR1 MNHEY and CDR2 SMNVEV (reference sequence). The CDR3 consists of 15 residues. Trimming removed 3 bases from V and 2 bases from J; junction bases left unmatched: 4. Here the CDR3 DNA reads TGTGCCAGCAGTTTCCGACAGGGGGGGAACTATGGCTACACCTTC. It yields the protein CASSFRQGGNYGYTF.

The chain links TRBV27 to TRBJ1-3; 7 bases align to TRBD1. This CDR3 has 14 residues. From germline, CDR1 is MNHEY and CDR2 SMNVEV (reference sequence). J gave up 1 base and V 6 bases, and 3 bases lay outside the gene matches. The CDR3 DNA reads as TGTGCCAGCAGACCGACAGGGTCTGGAAACACCATATATTTT. Protein product: CASRPTGSGNTIYF.

In its sample, this clone was seen once. This may stem from a read error, because a much larger clone lies one nucleotide away. In DNA, the CDR3 is TGTGCCAGCAGCTCGCAGGGGAACACTGAAGCTTTCTTT. Translation gives CASSSQGNTEAFF. The V and J genes are TRBV12-3 or TRBV12-4 and TRBJ1-1; weak D call: TRBD1 (5 bases). This CDR3 contains 13 residues. With 6 bases removed from V and 1 base from J, the gap between germline ends came to 9 bases.

The genes are TRBV6-4 and TRBJ2-7, with 8 bases fitting TRBD2. Germline V gives CDR1 MRHNA, CDR2 SNTAGT. This CDR3 comprises 16 residues. The V and J ends lost 2 bases and 4 bases, in that order; junction bases with no gene match: 10. CDR3 loop: CASSDPKGLENYEQYF. CDR3 coding DNA: TGTGCCAGCAGTGACCCAAAGGGACTAGAGAATTACGAGCAGTACTTC.

CDR3 sequence reads: CASLGSGVPFEAFF. The DNA for the CDR3 is TGTGCCAGCTTGGGTTCAGGGGTTCCCTTTGAAGCTTTCTTT. This chain links TRBV28 with TRBJ1-1, with a tentative D call TRBD1 (6 bases). The length of the CDR3 is 14 residues. Germline CDR1 MDHEN, CDR2 SYDVKM. V lost 8 bases and J lost 7, with 20 bases in between. Full variable domain (outside the CDR3, taken from reference TRBV28 and TRBJ1-1): DVKVTQSSRYLVKRTGEKVFLECVQDMDHENMFWYRQDPGLGLRLIYFSYDVKMKEKGDIPEGYSVSREKKERFSLILESASTNQTSMYLCASLGSGVPFEAFFGQGTRLTVV.

Only a few counts were recorded for this clone. This CDR3 is also generated by other DNA sequences in the sample. The gene calls are TRBV5-1 and TRBJ2-7; D is perhaps TRBD1 (6 bases). The CDR3 has 14 amino acids. Trimming took off 4 bases at V and 0 bases at J, with 11 bases between the two ends. The germline gives CDR1 SGHRS, CDR2 YFSETQ. The chain's CDR3 is CASSLDRSSYEQYF. CDR3 sequence (DNA): TGCGCCAGCAGCCTTGACAGGAGCTCCTACGAGCAGTACTTC.

In this sample, this clone turned up a few times. This chain connects TRBV19 to TRBJ1-2, with D perhaps TRBD1 (6 bases). Trimming shortened V by 3 bases and J by 2 bases, and 13 bases separated the two germline ends. In germline, CDR1 is LNHDA, CDR2 SQIVND (reference sequence). This CDR3 is 15 amino acids long. The CDR3 reads CASSIPGQLNYGYTF. The DNA of the CDR3 is TGTGCCAGTAGTATTCCGGGACAATTAAACTATGGCTACACCTTC. The variable domain in full, with the rest retrieved from reference TRBV19 and TRBJ1-2, is DGGITQSPKYLFRKEGQNVTLSCEQNLNHDAMYWYRQDPGQGLRLIYYSQIVNDFQKGDIAEGYSVSREKKESFPLTVTSAQKNPTAFYLCASSIPGQLNYGYTFGSGTRLTVV.

CDR3 amino acids: CASSPERVEDTQYF. CDR3 nucleotides: TGCGCCAGCAGCCCGGAGCGGGTAGAGGATACGCAGTATTTT. The rearrangement joins TRBV5-1 to TRBJ2-3, with D possibly matching TRBD2 (6 bases). The CDR3 runs to 14 residues. The V end lost 4 bases, the J end lost 6 bases, and 15 bases lay between the germline ends. Germline CDR1 reads SGHRS; CDR2 reads YFSETQ.

This clone was detected a few times. The chain carries TRBV28 and TRBJ1-2; D perhaps matches TRBD1 (5 bases). The CDR3 extends over 15 amino acids. With 5 bases removed from V and 0 bases from J, the gap between germline ends came to 13 bases. The germline CDR1 and CDR2 sequences are MDHEN and SYDVKM. The chain's CDR3 is CASSPGGSSNYGYTF. The CDR3 bases are TGTGCCAGCAGTCCCGGGGGGAGTTCTAACTATGGCTACACCTTC.

The chain joins TRBV5-1 to TRBJ1-6, with D possibly TRBD1 on 5 matching bases. V lost 0 bases and J 8 bases, leaving 12 bases between the germline ends. Germline CDR1 is SGHRS and CDR2 is YFSETQ. CDR3 size: 15 residues. Here the CDR3 reads CASSLDPIGDSPLHF. The CDR3 region has the DNA TGCGCCAGCAGCTTGGATCCCATAGGGGATTCACCCCTCCACTTT.

This clone occurred once. The V and J genes are TRBV11-2 and TRBJ2-2; TRBD2 might be the D (5 bases). Trimming shortened V by 2 bases and J by 4 bases, and 8 bases separated the two germline ends. The CDR3 has 14 residues. Germline V lookup: CDR1 SGHAT, CDR2 FQNNGV. This chain's CDR3 is CASSLIGVTGELFF. The CDR3 bases are TGTGCCAGCAGCTTAATCGGGGTCACCGGGGAGCTGTTTTTT. Drawing the rest from reference TRBV11-2 and TRBJ2-2, the complete variable domain is EAGVAQSPRYKIIEKRQSVAFWCNPISGHATLYWYQQILGQGPKLLIQFQNNGVVDDSQLPKDRFSAERLKGVDSTLKIQPAKLEDSAVYLCASSLIGVTGELFFGEGSRLTVL.

This clone was found a few times. V gene TRBV7-9 combines with J gene TRBJ1-1, with no clear D. Germline values: CDR1 SEHNR, CDR2 FQNEAQ (reference sequence). The length of the CDR3 is 12 residues. Deletions cut 5 bases from V and 7 bases from J, with 11 bases between. CDR3 nucleotides: TGTGCCAGCAGCCTGCGACAAGTTGAAGCTTTCTTT. Its protein is CASSLRQVEAFF.

This chain connects TRBV5-8 to TRBJ1-4; D uncertain. Germline CDR1 and CDR2: SGHTS and YDEGEE. The CDR3 loop spans 11 amino acids. Trimming took 6 bases from V and 8 from J, leaving 8 bases between them. DNA for the CDR3: TGTGCCAGCACTCGTCGGGAAAAACTGTTTTTT. The encoded protein is CASTRREKLFF. Drawing the rest from reference TRBV5-8 and TRBJ1-4, the complete variable domain is EAGVTQSPTHLIKTRGQQATLRCSPISGHTSVYWYQQALGLGLQFLLWYDEGEERNRGNFPPRFSGRQFPNYSSELNVNALELEDSALYLCASTRREKLFFGSGTQLSVL.

CDR3 DNA: TGTGCCAGCAGCCAAACCGGGGGGCTGAACACTGAAGCTTTCTTT. This encodes CASSQTGGLNTEAFF. The chain is built from TRBV3-1 (or the pseudogene TRBV3-2) and TRBJ1-1, with D perhaps matching TRBD1 (6 bases). Per germline, CDR1 LGHDT and CDR2 YNNKEL (reference sequence). V dropped 2 bases and J dropped 0 bases, with 10 bases sitting between them. The CDR3 covers 15 residues.

The V gene is TRBV2, the J gene TRBJ1-6, with D possibly matching TRBD1 (6 bases). Trimming left V 6 bases short and J 0 bases short, with 12 bases between. The CDR3 has 16 amino acids. Germline loops: CDR1 SNHLY, CDR2 FYNNEI. CDR3 sequence (DNA): TGTGCCAGCAGACGACAGGAAAGCTCCTATAATTCACCCCTCCACTTT. Translation: CASRRQESSYNSPLHF.

The chain combines TRBV29-1 with TRBJ1-2; 11 nucleotides line up with TRBD1. This CDR3 has 13 amino acids. Germline V CDR1 and CDR2: SQVTM, ANQGSEA. The J segment lost 4 bases and the V segment lost 6 bases, leaving 4 bases of the junction unmatched. This CDR3 reads CSVPGQGGYGYTF. DNA of the CDR3: TGCAGCGTCCCGGGACAGGGGGGCTATGGCTACACCTTC.

V is TRBV27 and J is TRBJ1-1; possibly TRBD1 for D (5 bases). Germline V CDR1 and CDR2: MNHEY, SMNVEV (reference sequence). This CDR3 spans 18 amino acids. Trimming pared 4 bases from V and 0 bases from J, leaving 21 bases between. The CDR3 DNA reads TGTGCCAGCAGTTCCCTATTGCCGGCGGGGGGGTTGAACACTGAAGCTTTCTTT. Protein sequence: CASSSLLPAGGLNTEAFF.

About this clone itself: Within the sample, other DNA sequences also encode this same CDR3. The rearrangement links TRBV19 to TRBJ2-5, with 12 positions matching TRBD2. Germline CDR1 and CDR2: LNHDA and SQIVND (reference sequence). V shed 5 bases, J shed 5 bases, and the junction held 6 bases outside the gene matches. The CDR3 runs to 15 residues. DNA of the CDR3: TGTGCCAGTAGTCCTAGCGGGGGGGCCGGGGAGACCCAGTACTTC. The encoded protein is CASSPSGGAGETQYF.

V usage is TRBV20-1 and J usage is TRBJ2-3; 13 bases map to TRBD2. CDR1 and CDR2 (germline): DFQATT, SNEGSKA (reference sequence). V dropped 3 bases and J dropped 4; count of bases not matched to a gene: 4. This CDR3 region has 15 residues. The CDR3 DNA reads as TGCAGTGCTAGTGGACTAGCGGGGGCCTCAGATACGCAGTATTTT. This gives the protein CSASGLAGASDTQYF.